The entry below describes one T cell receptor beta chain. Its target is unknown. The germline V gene encodes CDR1 SGHAT and CDR2 FQNNGV. This CDR3 contains 13 residues. V lost 6 bases and J 12 bases, leaving 21 bases between the germline ends. This sample is drawn from a study of PD-1 blockade in mismatch repair-deficient tumors. Overall study context: Patients had roughly twelve mismatch repair-deficient cancer types, all previously treated and progressing. Study conclusions and caveats: After pembrolizumab, tumor-resident clones rose rapidly, then generally contracted before radiologic responses.

Mismatch repair deficiency was confirmed in all patients, by PCR or immunohistochemistry. The data were produced by immunoSEQ multiplex PCR, yet TCRdb's version contains in-frame clones alone and is incomplete. The sample lists about 84,000 clones, about 85% seen once, with roughly 2.7% in the top ten. The chain combines TRBV11-2 with TRBJ2-7; D might be TRBD1 or TRBD2, each matching 5 bases. The sample was peripheral blood, taken 12 weeks after starting pembrolizumab. The origin of this receptor is an adult with mismatch repair-deficient cancer. CDR3 bases: TGTGCCAGCAGGTACTCCGGGACGTCAAGCCGGTACTTC. The encoded protein is CASRYSGTSSRYF.